Below, 5 T cell receptor beta chains from the same sample are listed, as sequenced in a study of shared clonotypes between healthy human individuals. TCRdb's copy holds only in-frame clones and misses some; the assay was immunoSEQ multiplex PCR. The table shows about 980,000 clones, with approximately 76% occurring only once. Sequencing was carried out using memory CD4+ T cells sorted from blood. Regarding subset: CD45RA-negative fraction. The source of these receptors is a man between 18 and 35 years old in good health.

This chain joins TRBV30 and TRBJ1-6, with TRBD1 as a possible D gene (6 bases). The CDR3 totals 14 residues. V was pared by 4 bases and J by 4 bases, with 11 bases between. Per the germline V gene, CDR1 is GTSNPN and CDR2 is SVGIG (reference sequence). As DNA, the CDR3 is TGTGCCTGGACAGGGGACCTATATAATTCACCCCTCCACTTT. Amino acid sequence: CAWTGDLYNSPLHF.

Concerning this clone: Sequence at one end of the junction differs from germline and may be a read error. The gene calls are TRBV7-2 and TRBJ1-6, with TRBD1 identical over 9 bases. The CDR3 consists of 17 residues. The germline V gene encodes CDR1 SGHTA and CDR2 FQGNSA. CDR3: CASRLEGNGQGTSPLHF. CDR3 sequence (DNA): TGTGCCAGCAGGTTAGAGGGAAACGGACAGGGGACATCACCCCTCCACTTT.

This chain links TRBV6-5 with TRBJ1-1; D perhaps matches TRBD1 (6 bases). Germline V lookup: CDR1 MNHEY, CDR2 SVGAGI. V dropped 5 bases and J dropped 4 bases, with 11 bases sitting between them. This CDR3 is built from 13 residues. CDR3 sequence reads: CASSTGYSTEAFF. The CDR3 DNA sequence: TGTGCCAGCAGTACAGGGTACAGCACTGAAGCTTTCTTT.

The sample holds one count of this clone. The CDR3 nucleotides are TGTGCCAGCAGTGAATTTGGGGGAGAACGTGAAAAACTGTTTTTT. Residues: CASSEFGGEREKLFF. The chain joins TRBV6-1 to TRBJ1-4, with D possibly matching TRBD1 (5 bases). Per the germline V gene, CDR1 is MNHNS and CDR2 is SASEGT. The CDR3 sequence is 15 residues long. Between the trimmed V and J ends, which lost 2 bases and 7 bases, there was a span of 14 bases.

The chain carries TRBV27 and TRBJ2-2, with D tentatively TRBD1 (6 bases). Germline V gene sequence: CDR1 MNHEY, CDR2 SMNVEV (reference sequence). V lost 2 bases and J 2 bases, leaving 9 bases between the germline ends. The CDR3 totals 15 residues. DNA of the CDR3: TGTGCCAGCAGTTTAAGGGACACTAACACCGGGGAGCTGTTTTTT. It yields the protein CASSLRDTNTGELFF.